Listed here is a single TCR beta chain. Antigen: not known. CDR1 is DFQATT and CDR2 is SNEGSKA in the germline V gene (reference sequence). This CDR3 comprises 15 residues. This sample was taken from a study of T cells after yellow fever vaccination. Points from the study as a whole: Abundant clonotypes from the bulk population could have been carried over as contaminants into FACS-sorted repertoires. The study found a weaker secondary response that peaked faster, day 5 versus 15. Most primary-vaccination clones recurred post-booster (roughly 96% CD4, roughly 87% CD8).

MiXCR, applied by TCRdb to the 5' RACE reads, yields one record per CDR3 protein. This table holds about 320,000 distinct CDR3 sequences, roughly an eighth found once. Material: CD4+ T cells sorted from PBMCs, obtained 15 days after the yellow fever booster vaccination. The chain uses TRBV20-1 and TRBJ1-4; a possible D gene is TRBD1 (6 bases). The TCR originated in a man between 18 and 35 years old who received the YFV17D yellow fever vaccine. The CDR3, as DNA: TGCAGCCCCCTGGGGGGGGCGGAATTGGTTGAAAAACTGTTTTTT. Amino acids: CSPLGGAELVEKLFF.